Presented here are 27 T cell receptor beta chains from one specimen sequenced in a study of blood T cell repertoires in COVID-19. TCRdb's copy holds only in-frame clones and misses some; the assay was immunoSEQ multiplex PCR. The sample lists about 250,000 clones, approximately 90% occurring once. The sequenced sample consisted of PBMCs or T cells enriched from blood (not recorded which). The receptors shown here come from a man aged 18 to 30 who had recovered from COVID-19.

The chain joins TRBV24-1 to TRBJ1-5, with no clear D. Trimming stripped 4 bases from V and 2 bases from J, with 14 bases between. The CDR3 runs to 16 residues. Germline-derived CDR1 and CDR2 are KGHDR and SFDVKD. The CDR3 coding sequence is TGTGCCACCAGTGAGGACTCACCGGGTGGCAATCAGCCCCAGCATTTT. Translation gives CATSEDSPGGNQPQHF.

The chain uses TRBV7-3 and TRBJ1-1, with D maybe TRBD1 (6 bases). The CDR3 sequence is 15 residues long. Germline loops: CDR1 SGHTA, CDR2 FQGTGA. V lost 2 bases and J 5 bases, leaving 15 bases between the germline ends. The CDR3 spells CASSLSQGMRTEAFF. The DNA for the CDR3 is TGTGCCAGCAGCTTATCACAGGGAATGAGGACTGAAGCTTTCTTT. Full variable domain (remainder filled in from reference TRBV7-3 and TRBJ1-1): GAGVSQTPSNKVTEKGKYVELRCDPISGHTALYWYRQSLGQGPEFLIYFQGTGAADDSGLPNDRFFAVRPEGSVSTLKIQRTERGDSAVYLCASSLSQGMRTEAFFGQGTRLTVV.

The rearrangement joins TRBV28 to TRBJ1-2; 8 nucleotides align to TRBD1. The CDR3 length is 16 residues. Trimming cost V 7 bases and J 3 bases; bases outside gene matches: 13. Germline V gene sequence: CDR1 MDHEN, CDR2 SYDVKM. The CDR3 DNA reads as TGTGCCAGCATCGGGACAGGATGGTTGATCGACTATGGCTACACCTTC. As protein: CASIGTGWLIDYGYTF.

The chain is built from TRBV29-1 and TRBJ2-7; D is possibly TRBD1 (6 bases). The CDR3 consists of 15 residues. The V end was cut by 0 bases, the J end by 7 bases, with 19 bases between. Germline-derived CDR1 and CDR2 are SQVTM and ANQGSEA. CDR3 sequence (DNA): TGCAGCGTTGAAGATCTTCATGGGGGCTCGGGTGAGCAGTACTTC. Translated: CSVEDLHGGSGEQYF.

The chain joins TRBV7-3 to TRBJ2-7; TRBD1 matches at 7 bases. J lost 0 bases, V lost 2 bases, and 7 bases had no gene match. There are 16 residues in the CDR3. CDR1 and CDR2 (germline): SGHTA, FQGTGA. The CDR3 loop is CASSLSLGQVSYEQYF. The DNA for the CDR3 is TGTGCCAGCAGCTTATCTCTAGGACAGGTCTCCTACGAGCAGTACTTC. Drawing the rest from reference TRBV7-3 and TRBJ2-7, the complete variable domain is GAGVSQTPSNKVTEKGKYVELRCDPISGHTALYWYRQSLGQGPEFLIYFQGTGAADDSGLPNDRFFAVRPEGSVSTLKIQRTERGDSAVYLCASSLSLGQVSYEQYFGPGTRLTVT.

This chain links TRBV3-1 (or the pseudogene TRBV3-2) with TRBJ2-7; TRBD2 might be the D (7 bases). Trimming removed 0 bases from V and 1 base from J, with 13 bases in between. The CDR3 is made up of 16 amino acids. Germline CDR1 reads LGHDT; CDR2 reads YNNKEL (reference sequence). This CDR3 is CASSQDRGAGSYEQYF. DNA for the CDR3: TGTGCCAGCAGCCAAGACCGGGGGGCCGGATCCTACGAGCAGTACTTC.

This chain's CDR3 is CASGTGVNSPLHF. CDR3 sequence (DNA): TGTGCCTCCGGGACAGGGGTTAATTCACCCCTCCACTTT. The gene calls are TRBV9 and TRBJ1-6; 10 bases match TRBD1. The length of the CDR3 is 13 residues. Germline V gives CDR1 SGDLS, CDR2 YYNGEE. J lost 6 bases, V lost 10 bases, and 4 bases had no gene match.

J is TRBJ2-1 and V is TRBV11-2; 11 bases are shared with TRBD2. Looked up from germline, CDR1 is SGHAT and CDR2 is FQNNGV. The CDR3 totals 15 residues. The J segment lost 4 bases and the V segment lost 5 bases, leaving 4 bases of the junction unmatched. Written as DNA, the CDR3 is TGTGCCAGCAGCCAGACTAGCGGGACGTACAATGAGCAGTTCTTC. It encodes CASSQTSGTYNEQFF.

This chain connects TRBV6-5 to TRBJ2-1; TRBD1 aligns across 9 bases. The V segment lost 6 bases and the J segment 5 bases; nucleotides outside the gene matches: 8. The CDR3 length is 15 residues. Germline V gene sequence: CDR1 MNHEY, CDR2 SVGAGI. This CDR3 reads CASRSPGQGDNEQFF. The CDR3 DNA is TGTGCCAGCAGAAGCCCGGGACAGGGAGACAATGAGCAGTTCTTC.

V gene TRBV11-2 combines with J gene TRBJ2-1, with 8 nucleotides matching TRBD2. This CDR3 region has 16 residues. V lost 0 bases, J lost 2 bases, and 3 bases stayed unmatched. Per germline, CDR1 SGHAT and CDR2 FQNNGV. CDR3 sequence reads: CASSLELAVTYNEQFF. The CDR3 DNA follows: TGTGCCAGCAGCTTAGAACTAGCGGTTACCTACAATGAGCAGTTCTTC.

The chain couples TRBV2 to TRBJ2-7; D is uncertain. Germline-derived CDR1 and CDR2 are SNHLY and FYNNEI. Trimming pared 7 bases from V and 0 bases from J, leaving 13 bases between. CDR3 length: 14 amino acids. The CDR3 nucleotides are TGTGCCAGCAATGAGATATCGAGCTCCTACGAGCAGTACTTC. Amino acid sequence: CASNEISSSYEQYF.

The chain employs TRBV6-5 and TRBJ2-7; tentative D call: TRBD2 (5 bases). CDR3 length: 15 residues. Trimming took 5 bases from V and 0 from J, leaving 14 bases between them. The V gene's germline CDR1 is MNHEY and CDR2 SVGAGI. The CDR3 bases are TGTGCCAGCAGTCGACCCGGAGGTCCCTCCTACGAGCAGTACTTC. It codes for CASSRPGGPSYEQYF.

This clone was observed a single time. The chain combines TRBV4-2 with TRBJ1-2, with a possible D match to TRBD1 (5 bases). Trimming pared 0 bases from V and 8 bases from J, leaving 22 bases between. The CDR3 is made up of 17 amino acids. CDR1 is LGHNA, CDR2 YNFKEQ, per germline. CDR3 nucleotide sequence: TGTGCCAGCAGCCAAGATTTGACAGACGCGAGGCACGGAGGCTACACCTTC. Amino acids: CASSQDLTDARHGGYTF.

DNA of the CDR3: TGCAGCGTTGAAACGGTAACTGAAGCTTTCTTT. Translation gives CSVETVTEAFF. This chain connects TRBV29-1 to TRBJ1-1; D ambiguous. Looked up from germline, CDR1 is SQVTM and CDR2 is ANQGSEA. CDR3 length: 11 residues. Trimming took 2 bases from V and 5 from J, leaving 6 bases between them.

This clone has only one observation. This chain links TRBV30 with TRBJ1-6; no reliable D call. V was pared by 4 bases and J by 5 bases, with 3 bases between. CDR1 is GTSNPN, CDR2 SVGIG, per germline (reference sequence). The CDR3 loop spans 11 amino acids. For the CDR3, the DNA is TGTGCCTGGACAGATAATTCACCCCTCCACTTT. This sequence encodes CAWTDNSPLHF.

The chain is built from TRBV7-9 and TRBJ2-3, with 10 bases matching TRBD1. After removal of 0 bases from V and 3 bases from J, the junction contained 3 bases not matched to a gene. Per the germline V gene, CDR1 is SEHNR and CDR2 is FQNEAQ (reference sequence). The CDR3 runs 16 residues. CDR3 in amino acids: CASSLATGGWTDTQYF. The CDR3 nucleotides read TGTGCCAGCAGCTTAGCGACAGGGGGCTGGACAGATACGCAGTATTTT.

CDR3 sequence (DNA): TGTGCCAGCAGCTTAGATCCGGCTAGCGACAATGAGCAGTTCTTC. This sequence encodes CASSLDPASDNEQFF. The chain has TRBV11-3 and TRBJ2-1, with D maybe TRBD2 (6 bases). The germline V gene encodes CDR1 SGHNT and CDR2 YENEEA. The CDR3 loop spans 15 amino acids. V was trimmed by 0 bases and J by 5 bases, leaving 11 bases between them.

V gene TRBV4-1 combines with J gene TRBJ2-1, with 14 bases identical to TRBD2. The CDR3 totals 18 residues. V gave up 4 bases and J gave up 0 bases; unmatched junction bases: 5. Germline V lookup: CDR1 MGHRA, CDR2 YSYEKL. The CDR3 is CASSRGLAGGNSYNEQFF. The CDR3 region has the DNA TGCGCCAGCAGCCGCGGACTAGCGGGGGGCAACTCCTACAATGAGCAGTTCTTC.

This clone was observed once. The chain uses TRBV10-1 and TRBJ2-7, with 12 bases that match TRBD1. Germline lookup yields CDR1 WNHNN and CDR2 SYGVQD (reference sequence). The CDR3 length is 16 residues. Trimming at V came to 3 bases and at J to 6 bases, leaving 9 bases not matched to a gene. Here the CDR3 DNA reads TGCGCCAGCAGTGACCCTCCGGGACAGGGGGCGGCCGAGCAGTACTTC. Protein sequence: CASSDPPGQGAAEQYF.

This chain links TRBV3-1 (or the pseudogene TRBV3-2) with TRBJ2-1; 11 nucleotides line up with TRBD2. The CDR3 runs to 16 residues. The junction had 5 bases not matched to a gene; V was cut back by 1 base and J by 6 bases. CDR1 and CDR2 from the germline V gene are LGHDT and YNNKEL (reference sequence). The CDR3 loop reads CASSQGVAGGANEQFF. The DNA of the CDR3 is TGTGCCAGCAGCCAAGGGGTAGCGGGAGGGGCCAATGAGCAGTTCTTC.

This chain connects TRBV5-5 to TRBJ2-2; 8 positions match TRBD1. With V trimmed by 1 base and J by 4 bases, 3 bases remained unmatched. Looked up from germline, CDR1 is SGHKS and CDR2 is YYEKEE (reference sequence). There are 15 residues in the CDR3. Written as DNA, the CDR3 is TGTGCCAGCAGCTTGCGAGACAGGGGCACCGGGGAGCTGTTTTTT. Protein: CASSLRDRGTGELFF.

The chain uses TRBV5-6 and TRBJ2-1, with 8 bases fitting TRBD2. The junction had 4 bases not matched to a gene; V was cut back by 1 base and J by 4 bases. Germline V gene lookup returns CDR1 SGHDT and CDR2 YYEEEE. The CDR3 has 15 amino acids. The CDR3 loop is CASSLSGRGYNEQFF. In nucleotides, the CDR3 is TGTGCCAGCAGCTTGTCCGGGAGGGGTTACAATGAGCAGTTCTTC.

In this sample, this clone turned up a few times. The chain joins TRBV7-8 to TRBJ1-1; 8 positions match TRBD1. Germline CDR1 reads SGHVS; CDR2 reads FQNEAQ. J lost 0 bases, V lost 5 bases, and 8 bases had no gene match. The CDR3 covers 16 residues. In nucleotides, the CDR3 is TGTGCCAGCAGCACCGACCAGGGGGCCGTGAACACTGAAGCTTTCTTT. It specifies CASSTDQGAVNTEAFF.

This rearrangement joins TRBV7-9 to TRBJ1-5; D perhaps matches TRBD1 (5 bases). Trimming pared 4 bases from V and 0 bases from J, leaving 22 bases between. Germline CDR1 and CDR2: SEHNR and FQNEAQ (reference sequence). The CDR3 loop spans 19 amino acids. In nucleotides, the CDR3 is TGTGCCAGCAGCTCCCCCTACCCGACAGAGAACCATAGCAATCAGCCCCAGCATTTT. Amino acids: CASSSPYPTENHSNQPQHF.

The chain recombines TRBV6-1 with TRBJ2-4, with a possible D match to TRBD1 (5 bases). Looked up from germline, CDR1 is MNHNS and CDR2 is SASEGT. Trimming took 1 base from V and 7 from J, leaving 17 bases between them. The CDR3 length is 16 residues. CDR3 loop: CASSEDRPIGPNIQYF. The CDR3 DNA follows: TGTGCCAGCAGTGAAGACAGGCCAATTGGGCCCAACATTCAGTACTTC.

The CDR3 region is CASSLSPNQPQHF. The CDR3 DNA reads as TGTGCCAGCAGCCTCTCCCCCAATCAGCCCCAGCATTTT. The rearrangement joins TRBV11-3 to TRBJ1-5, with D unclear. This CDR3 region has 13 residues. CDR1 SGHNT and CDR2 YENEEA come from the germline V gene. Trimming took 5 bases from V and 3 from J, leaving 8 bases between them.

The chain couples TRBV10-3 to TRBJ1-1, with unresolved D. Germline V lookup: CDR1 ENHRY, CDR2 SYGVKD. The CDR3 totals 13 residues. The V and J ends lost 4 bases and 1 base respectively, with 7 bases between them. The CDR3 is CAISAEGNTEAFF. DNA of the CDR3: TGTGCCATCAGTGCGGAGGGGAACACTGAAGCTTTCTTT.